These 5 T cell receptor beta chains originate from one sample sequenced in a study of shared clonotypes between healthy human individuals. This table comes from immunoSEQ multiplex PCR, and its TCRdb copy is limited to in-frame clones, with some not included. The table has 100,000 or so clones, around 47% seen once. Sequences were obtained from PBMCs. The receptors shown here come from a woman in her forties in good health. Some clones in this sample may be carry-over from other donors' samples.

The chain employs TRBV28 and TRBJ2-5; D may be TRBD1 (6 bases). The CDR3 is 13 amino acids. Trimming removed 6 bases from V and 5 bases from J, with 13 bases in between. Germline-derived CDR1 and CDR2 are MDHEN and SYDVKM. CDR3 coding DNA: TGTGCCAGCAGGGCCAGGGGCAGGGAGACCCAGTACTTC. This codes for CASRARGRETQYF.

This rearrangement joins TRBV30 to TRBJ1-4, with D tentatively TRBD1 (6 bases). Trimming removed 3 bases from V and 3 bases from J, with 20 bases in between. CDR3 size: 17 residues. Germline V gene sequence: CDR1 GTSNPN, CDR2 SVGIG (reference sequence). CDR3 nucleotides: TGTGCCTGGAGCGCTTTACCTCGGGGGCTGGCTAATGAAAAACTGTTTTTT. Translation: CAWSALPRGLANEKLFF.

This chain's CDR3 is CASSVAGASYEQYF. The CDR3 DNA reads TGTGCCAGCAGCGTAGCGGGGGCTTCCTACGAGCAGTACTTC. The rearrangement links TRBV9 to TRBJ2-7; D assignment may be TRBD1 or TRBD2 (6 bases each). The CDR3 is 14 amino acids. CDR1 is SGDLS, CDR2 YYNGEE, per germline. Trimming left V 0 bases short and J 1 base short, with 8 bases between.

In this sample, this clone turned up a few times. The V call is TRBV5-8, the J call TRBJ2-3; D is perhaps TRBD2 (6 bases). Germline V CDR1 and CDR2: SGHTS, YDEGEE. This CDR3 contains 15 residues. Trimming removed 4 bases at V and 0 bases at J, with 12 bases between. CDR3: CASSPGSGSTDTQYF. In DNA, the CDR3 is TGTGCCAGCAGCCCCGGAAGCGGGAGCACAGATACGCAGTATTTT.

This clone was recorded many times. In DNA, the CDR3 is TGCACCAGCAGACCCCTAGTTCCCCTCTCCTACAATGAGCAGTTCTTC. This gives the protein CTSRPLVPLSYNEQFF. V and J are TRBV1 and TRBJ2-1; the tabulated D call, TRBD2, remains unverified against the DNA. TRBV1 is annotated as a pseudogene. This CDR3 spans 16 amino acids.